A single sample gave rise to the 16 T cell receptor beta chains below, sequenced in a study of cytotoxic CD8 clonotypes in ibrutinib-treated CLL. Generated by immunoSEQ multiplex PCR, the TCRdb table keeps only in-frame clones and is missing some. This table has 60,000 or so clones, roughly 59% appearing once. Sequencing used PBMCs, obtained after 12 months of ibrutinib treatment. The receptors were gathered from a human donor with chronic lymphocytic leukemia.

The V gene is TRBV7-8, the J gene TRBJ2-2, with 8 bases matching TRBD1. Germline V gene data show CDR1 as SGHVS and CDR2 as FQNEAQ. The CDR3 is 16 residues long. With V trimmed by 4 bases and J by 6 bases, 10 bases remained unmatched. The CDR3 spells CASSSSGTGPSGELFF. The CDR3 DNA follows: TGTGCCAGCAGCTCCTCAGGGACAGGCCCCTCCGGGGAGCTGTTTTTT.

The chain recombines TRBV18 with TRBJ2-7; 8 nucleotides agree with TRBD1. V shed 6 bases and J 0 bases; nucleotides not matched to a gene: 7. CDR1 is KGHSH and CDR2 is LQKENI in the germline V gene. This CDR3 is built from 15 residues. CDR3: CASSQGQAPSYEQYV. The DNA of the CDR3 is TGTGCCAGCTCCCAGGGACAGGCACCCTCCTACGAGCAGTACGTC.

This clone was seen repeatedly, ten times or more. The chain recombines TRBV6-1 with TRBJ1-2; D unclear. The V gene's germline CDR1 is MNHNS and CDR2 SASEGT. V lost 7 bases, J lost 7 bases, and 13 bases lay in between. The CDR3 loop spans 12 amino acids. CDR3 sequence (DNA): TGTGCCAGCAACCCTGTAGTCGGTGGCTACACCTTC. Its translation: CASNPVVGGYTF.

V usage is TRBV7-8 and J usage is TRBJ2-7; no clear D gene. Germline loops: CDR1 SGHVS, CDR2 FQNEAQ. The CDR3 runs to 13 residues. Trimming took off 3 bases at V and 5 bases at J, with 11 bases between the two ends. The DNA for the CDR3 is TGTGCCAGCAGCTTGTCAATAACGCACGAGCAGTACTTC. Translating it yields CASSLSITHEQYF. Based on the CDR3 plus reference TRBV7-8 and TRBJ2-7, the full variable domain is GAGVSQSPRYKVAKRGQDVALRCDPISGHVSLFWYQQALGQGPEFLTYFQNEAQLDKSGLPSDRFFAERPEGSVSTLKIQRTQQEDSAVYLCASSLSITHEQYFGPGTRLTVT.

This sequence joins TRBV7-9 and TRBJ2-7; 11 positions match TRBD1. The CDR3 totals 15 residues. Germline CDR1 SEHNR, CDR2 FQNEAQ (reference sequence). Trimming cost V 3 bases and J 0 bases; bases outside gene matches: 1. As DNA, the CDR3 is TGTGCCAGCAGCTTGGGACAGGGGGACTCCTACGAGCAGTACTTC. Protein product: CASSLGQGDSYEQYF.

The J gene is TRBJ2-5, the V gene TRBV7-9; D remains unclear. V lost 3 bases and J lost 1, with 0 bases in between. The germline gives CDR1 SEHNR, CDR2 FQNEAQ (reference sequence). The CDR3 extends over 11 amino acids. The CDR3 bases are TGTGCCAGCAGCTTCCAAGAGACCCAGTACTTC. Protein: CASSFQETQYF.

This clone has a handful of counts. The J gene is TRBJ1-1, the V gene TRBV2; D may be TRBD1 (6 bases). The germline V and J ends were trimmed by 9 bases and 5 bases, with 13 bases remaining between them. Germline CDR1 reads SNHLY; CDR2 reads FYNNEI. The length of the CDR3 is 12 residues. In DNA form, the CDR3 reads TGTGCCAGAGGGGGAGAGCAGACTGAAGCTTTCTTT. Its translation is CARGGEQTEAFF.

This clone appeared once. The V call is TRBV7-9, the J call TRBJ1-1; TRBD1 matches 7 bases. Germline assignment: CDR1 SEHNR and CDR2 FQNEAQ (reference sequence). V lost 8 bases to trimming and J lost 5 bases; unmatched junction nucleotides: 8. The CDR3 spans 13 residues. The CDR3 loop reads CASLNRGWTEAFF. Written as DNA, the CDR3 is TGTGCCAGCTTAAACAGGGGTTGGACTGAAGCTTTCTTT.

This clone was seen a few times. This sequence joins TRBV7-9 and TRBJ2-3, with D possibly matching TRBD2 (6 bases). Trimming pared 2 bases from V and 5 bases from J, leaving 11 bases between. The CDR3 has 14 residues. CDR1 is SEHNR and CDR2 is FQNEAQ in the germline V gene (reference sequence). As DNA, the CDR3 is TGTGCCAGCAGCTTACGAGCGGGTGGAGATACGCAGTATTTT. It encodes CASSLRAGGDTQYF.

The chain employs TRBV7-8 and TRBJ1-4; D is perhaps TRBD1 (5 bases). Germline CDR1 is SGHVS and CDR2 is FQNEAQ. V was cut by 4 bases and J by 6 bases, with 18 bases left in between. The CDR3 totals 16 residues. CDR3 protein: CASSSTGGGAYEKLFF. In nucleotides, the CDR3 is TGTGCCAGCAGCTCTACAGGTGGCGGAGCGTATGAAAAACTGTTTTTT.

This chain joins TRBV12-2 and TRBJ2-3; TRBD2 was called by the table and not checked on the DNA. TRBV12-2 is described as a pseudogene. CDR3 size: 19 residues. The CDR3 DNA reads TGTGCAAGTCGCCCCAGGTGGCGGACTAGCGGGGAAAACACAGATACGCAGTATTTT. It encodes CASRPRWRTSGENTDTQYF.

There are a few counts of this clone. The J gene is TRBJ2-1, the V gene TRBV9; 11 nucleotides match TRBD2. This CDR3 has 15 residues. CDR1 and CDR2 (germline): SGDLS, YYNGEE. V lost 4 bases to trimming and J lost 8 bases; unmatched junction nucleotides: 8. CDR3 in DNA: TGTGCCAGCAGCCCCCGACTAGCGGGGATCCATGAGCAGTTCTTC. Its protein product is CASSPRLAGIHEQFF.

The CDR3: CASSLRGSHQPQHF. The CDR3 nucleotides are TGTGCCAGCAGCTTGAGAGGCAGTCATCAGCCCCAGCATTTT. The rearrangement joins TRBV5-4 to TRBJ1-5; D remains unclear. The V and J ends lost 1 base and 5 bases respectively, with 10 bases between them. Germline-derived CDR1 and CDR2 are SGHNT and YYREEE (reference sequence). The CDR3 has 14 amino acids.

This chain uses TRBV4-1 with TRBJ1-1; TRBD1 matches at 7 bases. There are 19 residues in the CDR3. V shed 0 bases, J shed 0 bases, and the junction held 13 bases outside the gene matches. Germline assignment: CDR1 MGHRA and CDR2 YSYEKL. CDR3 nucleotides: TGCGCCAGCAGCCAAGATTCGGGACAGTCCAGACCAATGAACACTGAAGCTTTCTTT. Translated, it gives CASSQDSGQSRPMNTEAFF.

The rearrangement links TRBV5-1 to TRBJ1-5; D remains ambiguous. The V end lost 0 bases, the J end lost 1 base, and 5 bases lay between the germline ends. The V gene's germline CDR1 is SGHRS and CDR2 YFSETQ. This CDR3 region has 14 residues. In nucleotides, the CDR3 is TGCGCCAGCAGCTTGGCCCGGAGCAATCAGCCCCAGCATTTT. Translation gives CASSLARSNQPQHF.

The chain recombines TRBV18 with TRBJ1-1, with D unresolved. The CDR3 extends over 13 amino acids. Germline CDR1 KGHSH, CDR2 LQKENI. Trimming removed 8 bases from V and 1 base from J, with 11 bases in between. The CDR3 DNA sequence: TGTGCCAGCGCAGCAGGTGCGAACACTGAAGCTTTCTTT. Translating it yields CASAAGANTEAFF. Based on the CDR3 plus reference TRBV18 and TRBJ1-1, the full variable domain is NAGVMQNPRHLVRRRGQEARLRCSPMKGHSHVYWYRQLPEEGLKFMVYLQKENIIDESGMPKERFSAEFPKEGPSILRIQQVVRGDSAAYFCASAAGANTEAFFGQGTRLTVV.